The present TCR beta chain was sequenced within a study of Graves' ophthalmopathy and Graves' hyperthyroidism. Overall study: Stable hyperthyroidism meant no progression to ophthalmopathy within 18 months of follow-up. Points from the study as a whole: Cross-validated, the 13-signature model showed 87.88%/81.08% sensitivity/specificity, and 80%/75% in the test set. Detected in blood as well were most expanded thyroid clonotypes with frequency above 0.001.

TCR beta CDR3 amplification used RNA transcripts. The library came from an HTBI-primed first-round RT-PCR and a second-round multiplex PCR. Each CDR3 protein is one row after TCRdb ran MiXCR on the multiplex PCR reads. The sample holds approximately 540,000 distinct CDR3 sequences, 35% to 45% seen once. The CDR3 is 16 residues long. V dropped 0 bases and J dropped 0 bases, with 11 bases sitting between them. Looked up from germline, CDR1 is MNHEY and CDR2 is SVGAGI. In this sample, this clonotype turned up many times. What it binds is unknown. The rearrangement uses TRBV6-5 and TRBJ1-1, with unresolved D. Specimen: peripheral blood or thyroid tissue (not recorded which). The receptor was derived from an adult man with Graves' hyperthyroidism. The CDR3 sequence is CASSYSEEFMNTEAFF. The CDR3 bases are TGTGCCAGCAGTTACTCAGAGGAGTTCATGAACACTGAAGCTTTCTTT.